What follows describes a single TCR beta chain. The antigen remains unidentified. This sample was included in a study of T cell responses to AZD1222 COVID-19 vaccine. Clones were sequenced by immunoSEQ multiplex PCR, and TCRdb holds only the in-frame ones, with some missing. The profile shows about 140,000 clones, roughly 89% of them singletons. Study conclusions and caveats: Most donors were white British, females outnumbered males, and clonal diversity was possibly underestimated. Just six people given AZD1222 tested seropositive at baseline. Spike-specific TCR depth and breadth grew after two AZD1222 doses.

This receptor was obtained from an adult in good health. This specimen was peripheral blood, taken on day 0 of AZD1222 vaccination.

The CDR3 coding sequence is TGTGCCAGCAGCCCCCATCTGGAAGCCTCCTACGAGCAGTACTTC. Its translation is CASSPHLEASYEQYF. The V and J genes are TRBV7-8 and TRBJ2-7; D is undetermined. CDR3 size: 15 residues. CDR1 and CDR2 from the germline V gene are SGHVS and FQNEAQ. The V gene lost 5 bases and the J gene lost 0 bases, with 14 bases spanning the gap.